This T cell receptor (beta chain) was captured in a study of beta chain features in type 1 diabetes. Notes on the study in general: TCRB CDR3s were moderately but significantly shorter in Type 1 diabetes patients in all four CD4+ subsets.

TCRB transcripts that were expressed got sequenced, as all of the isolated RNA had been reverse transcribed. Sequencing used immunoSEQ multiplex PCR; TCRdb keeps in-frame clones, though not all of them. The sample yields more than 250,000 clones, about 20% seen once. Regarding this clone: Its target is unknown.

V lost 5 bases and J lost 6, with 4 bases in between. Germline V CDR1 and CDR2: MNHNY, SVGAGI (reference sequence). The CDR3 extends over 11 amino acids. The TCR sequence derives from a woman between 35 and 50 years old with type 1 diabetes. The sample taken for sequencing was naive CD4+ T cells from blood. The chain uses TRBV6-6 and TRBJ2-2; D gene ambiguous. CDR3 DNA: TGTGCCAGCAGTCCCTCCGGGGAGCTGTTTTTT. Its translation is CASSPSGELFF.